This TCR beta chain was sequenced in a study of cytomegalovirus exposure and HLA in healthy donors (dated by TCRdb to between 2016 and 2019). Turning to the overall study: An earlier analysis of approximately 640 of the donors reported 250 to 300 Gb of sequence data and about 100 million unique TCR beta sequences from about 200 million T cells. An early release covering roughly 580 HLA-typed donors comprised roughly 300 gigabases of sequencing data and around 80 million unique TCR sequences. Among the roughly 400 genotyped donors, approximately 81% belonged to the genetic ancestry cluster associated with self-reported Caucasian donors. The study aimed to test whether cataloging public T cell receptors could reveal signatures of past pathogen exposure. Using immunosequencing, the study profiled T cell repertoires from 666 subjects and related those repertoires to cytomegalovirus serostatus. In addition to the first cohort of about 650 subjects, a separate validation cohort of approximately 120 different subjects was used. The study combined high-throughput TCR immunosequencing, statistical association of individual TCRs with disease status, and machine learning to predict cytomegalovirus infection status. A later analysis re-analyzed previously published TCR beta repertoires from about 730 donors and added high-resolution HLA genotyping to study TCR occurrence patterns. Rather than using new phenotypic data, the later analysis identified candidate immune exposures from TCR beta sequences and from how often those sequences occurred across donors. In an earlier analysis of 500 to 650 of the donors, high-throughput TCR beta sequencing was used to judge whether each TCR beta V gene segment behaved as functional or pseudogenic. Donor age, sex, ethnicity and CMV serostatus were compiled together with the repertoire data. Genome-wide SNP genotypes for about 55% of the roughly 670 donors were used in a later genetic analysis, which treated that subset as a discovery cohort. All discovery cohort repertoires had been generated on a single sequencing platform. HLA typing covered class I and class II loci at four-digit resolution. Typing coverage varied by locus: roughly 620-640 donors for A, B, C, DRB1 and DQB1; around 560 for DQA1; about 590 for DPA1; under 490 for DPB1. Four to six DR-DQ haplotypes were handled as single units for association and clustering, since linkage in the cohort was strong. Among roughly 400 genotyped donors of the cohort, an average of around 240,000 unique TCR beta nucleotide sequences were sequenced per donor, roughly 18% of them non-productive. Points the paper makes about the study in general: Because counts were too low, roughly 17 rarely observed V segments, including chromosome 9 orphons, were left out of the earlier analysis of several hundred of the donors. In a later genetic analysis, a missense DCLRE1C variant was associated with V-gene and J-gene trimming of TCR beta chains, and the association was replicated in an independent cohort. In both the original and validation cohorts, the classifier was reported to diagnose cytomegalovirus status with high specificity and sensitivity. A later analysis reported that several top co-occurrence clusters appeared linked to parvovirus B19, influenza, CMV and Epstein-Barr virus. The only immune exposure information available for the cohort was CMV serostatus. A later analysis found that HLA-associated TCR beta chains were more clonally expanded and had lower generation probabilities than equally common non-associated chains. Only TCR beta chains were sequenced in this cohort, and the absence of alpha or paired-chain data limited detectable features. The study listed 150 to 200 TCR beta chains as associated with cytomegalovirus. The authors suggested that the approach could potentially be generalized to other disease states and immunological phenotypes. Because some donors lacked HLA typing at each locus, the association tests relied only on the typed subset. Sequencing depth was assumed to be roughly uniform across donors in the presence/absence analyses, though that assumption may not hold. Correlated functional status among segregating V segments might be attributable to linkage disequilibrium, but an unknown experimental factor could not be ruled out. Across donors, most TCR sequences were observed very rarely, whereas some public TCRs were present in many individuals. A few of the identified cytomegalovirus-associated TCR beta chains were confirmed in vitro to be specific for cytomegalovirus antigens. In a later analysis, about 16,000 TCR beta sequences were associated with specific HLA alleles at a false discovery rate of 0.05. A later analysis found that TCR association rates varied across HLA loci, with DRB1 alleles showing the most associated TCRs and HLA-C alleles the fewest. According to a later analysis, most CMV-associated TCR beta chains appeared to be HLA-restricted, and the HLA associations seemed to be driven largely by CMV exposure. A further reported finding was that TCR beta sequences accurately predicted the HLA-A and HLA-B alleles for most subjects in the first cohort. According to a later genetic analysis, donors in an Asian-associated ancestry cluster had fewer N-insertions in productive TCRs than the approximately 650-donor mean. When HLA alleles, especially DR and DQ, strongly co-occurred, attributing TCR associations to individual alleles was difficult. Broadly in line with IMGT annotations, most TCR beta V segments showed up in productive rearrangements about 87% or about 30% of the time in an earlier analysis of around 550 of the donors. A cluster of highly shared sequence variants was judged likely to be a technical artifact of the sequencing pipeline.

Libraries were built with the immunoSEQ multiplex PCR assay. A mixture of 60 forward primers for TCR Vbeta segments and 13 reverse primers for TCR Jbeta segments was used in the multiplex PCR. The CDR3 region of rearranged TCR beta genes was amplified from genomic DNA by a multiplex PCR assay. Amplified TCR beta libraries were sequenced as 87-base-pair reads on the Illumina HiSeq System. On the study's bioinformatics: A later analysis tallied 70 million to 100 million unique TCR beta chains across the 666 repertoires, and some 10 million of those chains were shared by two or more donors. A nearest-neighbor algorithm error-corrected the raw reads and collapsed the reads into unique sequences, merging closely related sequences to remove PCR and sequencing errors. CDR3 sequences were aligned to IMGT reference sequences to assign V, D and J gene segments. Each retained sequence needed at least a six-nucleotide match to both a V gene segment and a J gene segment. Rearrangements were called productive when the CDR3 lacked stop codons and stayed in frame with V and J; all others were non-productive. Following IMGT convention, CDR3 was defined as the stretch from the second conserved V-encoded cysteine up to the conserved J-encoded phenylalanine. The earlier analysis of about 620 of the donors excluded sequences that lacked an unambiguous match to a single V gene segment. An earlier analysis of around 600 of the donors classified V segments as functional when productive rearrangements were above 56.7% and as segregating when the standard deviation between donors was above 5%. A statistical classification framework was developed to diagnose cytomegalovirus status using the catalog of TCR beta chain sequences. V and J gene assignment, in a later analysis, came from comparing TCR nucleotide sequences with IMGT/GENE-DB human TR gene sequences. Using the TCRdist pipeline, a later analysis assigned CDR3 sequences along with most-parsimonious VDJ recombination scenarios. In a later analysis, each TCR beta chain was defined by its CDR3 amino acid sequence together with its V-gene family, and reads lacking a unique V-gene family were excluded. A later analysis removed several hundred highly shared, low-generation-probability nucleotide sequences to deal with suspected cross-contamination and a sequencing artifact. A later analysis calculated a clonal expansion index for each public chain from normalized within-repertoire ranks of inferred template counts. In a later analysis, generation probabilities were computed using a VDJ recombination model fitted to out-of-frame rearrangements, and the results were checked against IGoR. In a later analysis, hypergeometric tests were used to score TCR-TCR, TCR-HLA and TCR-CMV co-occurrence, with a repertoire-size bias correction applied to TCR pairs. False discovery rates were estimated in a later analysis by permuting HLA or CMV assignments 20 times. In a later analysis, co-occurring TCRs were grouped using DBSCAN, and TCRdist sequence similarity was added for clustering within HLA-allele-positive subsets. For co-occurrence clustering, repertoires with fewer than 30,000 or more than 120,000 public chains were excluded, along with roughly 5 repertoires with anomalous nucleotide sharing. This immuneACCESS table, as held by TCRdb, lists in-frame sequences with V and J called but not all clones. Of the missing ones, under half trace to an unresolved V gene in checked studies; the others have no known cause. V and J calls and clone size are those listed in that table; D and trimming were worked out from the DNA. The table for this sample lists about 170,000 clones; just over 75% of them were counted only once. The top ten constitute roughly 1.9% of the sample.

As for this clone: What this receptor recognizes is not known. A junction boundary mismatches the germline segment, possibly from a read error.

In total, fewer than 750 healthy bone marrow donors made up the cohort. At the time of sampling, every cohort member was nominally healthy, though immune exposures that went unrecorded were likely present. The donor tested CMV seropositive and was one of the 289 seropositive cohort members. A peripheral blood sample was provided by each donor, and peripheral blood mononuclear cells were used for TCR beta sequencing. Genomic DNA extraction from the blood cell samples was performed with the Qiagen DNeasy Blood Extraction Kit. The TCR sequence derives from a woman aged 25 to 45 in good health and CMV-seropositive. The sample consisted of PBMCs.

CDR3 protein: CASSPRDTLGPDF. The nucleotide sequence is given as TGTGCCAGCAGCCCACGGGACACCTTGGGCCCGGACTTC. The chain employs TRBV7-2 and TRBJ2-5, with a weak D call of TRBD1 (6 bases match). The CDR3, from cysteine to phenylalanine, totals 13 residues. Just CDR3 DNA is preserved here, 39 bases in frame from base 1. The germline V gene encodes CDR1 SGHTA and CDR2 FQGNSA.